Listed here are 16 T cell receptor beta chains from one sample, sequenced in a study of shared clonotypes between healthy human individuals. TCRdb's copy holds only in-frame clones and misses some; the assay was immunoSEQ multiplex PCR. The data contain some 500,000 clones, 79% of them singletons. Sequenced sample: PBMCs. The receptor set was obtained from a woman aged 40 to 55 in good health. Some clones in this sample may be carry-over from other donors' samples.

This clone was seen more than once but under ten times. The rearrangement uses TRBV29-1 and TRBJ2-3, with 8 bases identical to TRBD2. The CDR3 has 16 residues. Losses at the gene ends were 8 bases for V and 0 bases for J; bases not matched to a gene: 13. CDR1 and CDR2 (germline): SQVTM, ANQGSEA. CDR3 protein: CSTAPTSGTSTDTQYF. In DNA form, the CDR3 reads TGCAGCACTGCCCCAACTAGCGGTACTAGCACAGATACGCAGTATTTT.

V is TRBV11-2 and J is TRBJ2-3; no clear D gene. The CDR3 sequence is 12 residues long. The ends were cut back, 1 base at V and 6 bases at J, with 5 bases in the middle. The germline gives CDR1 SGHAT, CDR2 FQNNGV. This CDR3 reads CASSLVLDTQYF. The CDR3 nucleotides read TGTGCCAGCAGCTTAGTGTTGGATACGCAGTATTTT. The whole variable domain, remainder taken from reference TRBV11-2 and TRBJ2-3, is EAGVAQSPRYKIIEKRQSVAFWCNPISGHATLYWYQQILGQGPKLLIQFQNNGVVDDSQLPKDRFSAERLKGVDSTLKIQPAKLEDSAVYLCASSLVLDTQYFGPGTRLTVL.

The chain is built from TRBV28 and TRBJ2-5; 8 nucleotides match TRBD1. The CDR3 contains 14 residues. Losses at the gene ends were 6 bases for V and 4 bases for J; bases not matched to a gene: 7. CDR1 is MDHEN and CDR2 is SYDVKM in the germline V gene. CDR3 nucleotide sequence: TGTGCCAGCAGACGACAGGGGTCAGCAGAGACCCAGTACTTC. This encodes CASRRQGSAETQYF.

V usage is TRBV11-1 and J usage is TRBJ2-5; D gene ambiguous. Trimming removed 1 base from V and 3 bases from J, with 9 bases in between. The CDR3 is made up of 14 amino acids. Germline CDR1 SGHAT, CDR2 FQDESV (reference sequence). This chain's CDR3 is CASSLGGSEETQYF. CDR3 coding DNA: TGTGCCAGCAGCTTAGGAGGCAGTGAAGAGACCCAGTACTTC.

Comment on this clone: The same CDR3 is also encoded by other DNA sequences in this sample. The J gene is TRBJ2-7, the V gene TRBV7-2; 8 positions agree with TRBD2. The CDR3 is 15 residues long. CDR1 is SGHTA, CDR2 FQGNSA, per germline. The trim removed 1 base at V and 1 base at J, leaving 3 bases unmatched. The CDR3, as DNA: TGTGCCAGCAGCTTAGTGGCGGGGGGTTCCTACGAGCAGTACTTC. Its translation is CASSLVAGGSYEQYF. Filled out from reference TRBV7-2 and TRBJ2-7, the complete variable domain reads GAGVSQSPSNKVTEKGKDVELRCDPISGHTALYWYRQSLGQGLEFLIYFQGNSAPDKSGLPSDRFSAERTGGSVSTLTIQRTQQEDSAVYLCASSLVAGGSYEQYFGPGTRLTVT.

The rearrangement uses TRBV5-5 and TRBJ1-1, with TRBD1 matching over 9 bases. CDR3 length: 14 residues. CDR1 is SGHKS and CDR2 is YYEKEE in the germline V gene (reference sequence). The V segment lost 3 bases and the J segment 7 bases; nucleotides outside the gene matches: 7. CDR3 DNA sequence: TGTGCCAGCAGCTCCACAGGGGGCATTGGTGAAGCTTTCTTT. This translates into CASSSTGGIGEAFF.

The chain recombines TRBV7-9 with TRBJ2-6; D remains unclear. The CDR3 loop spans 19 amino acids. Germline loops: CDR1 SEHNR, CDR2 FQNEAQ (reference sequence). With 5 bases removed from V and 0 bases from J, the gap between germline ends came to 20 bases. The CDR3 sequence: CASSKVVGGSPSGANVLTF. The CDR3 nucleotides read TGTGCCAGCAGCAAAGTGGTGGGTGGCAGCCCCTCTGGGGCCAACGTCCTGACTTTC.

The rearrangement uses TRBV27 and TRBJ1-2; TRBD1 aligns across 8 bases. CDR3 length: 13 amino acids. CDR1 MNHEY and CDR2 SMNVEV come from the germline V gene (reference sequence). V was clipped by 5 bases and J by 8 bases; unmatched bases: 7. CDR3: CASSPGQGEGYTF. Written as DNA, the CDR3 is TGTGCCAGCAGTCCAGGACAGGGTGAAGGCTACACCTTC.

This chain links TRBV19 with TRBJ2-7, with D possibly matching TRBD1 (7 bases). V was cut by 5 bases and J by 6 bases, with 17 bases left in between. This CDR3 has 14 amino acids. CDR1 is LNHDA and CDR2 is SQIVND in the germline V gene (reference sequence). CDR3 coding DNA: TGTGCCAGTAGTCCCCGTGGAGGGGGCGGCGAGCAGTACTTC. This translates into CASSPRGGGGEQYF.

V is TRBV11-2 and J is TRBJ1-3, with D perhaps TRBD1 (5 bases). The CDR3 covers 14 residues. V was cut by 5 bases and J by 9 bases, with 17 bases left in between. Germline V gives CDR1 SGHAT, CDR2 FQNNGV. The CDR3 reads CASSPGDEGRTIYF. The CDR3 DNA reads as TGTGCCAGCAGCCCCGGGGATGAGGGGCGCACCATATATTTT.

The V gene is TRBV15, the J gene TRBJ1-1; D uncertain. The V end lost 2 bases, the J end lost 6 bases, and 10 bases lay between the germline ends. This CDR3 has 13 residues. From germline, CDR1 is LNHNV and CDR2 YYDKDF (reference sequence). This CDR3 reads CATSRSKESEAFF. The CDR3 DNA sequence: TGTGCCACCAGCAGATCTAAGGAGTCTGAAGCTTTCTTT.

The CDR3 loop reads CASSQGGRDTQYF. The CDR3 nucleotides read TGTGCCAGCAGCCAAGGCGGGAGGGATACGCAGTATTTT. This rearrangement joins TRBV9 to TRBJ2-3; 8 bases match TRBD2. The germline CDR1 and CDR2 sequences are SGDLS and YYNGEE. The CDR3 totals 13 residues. V shed 4 bases, J shed 6 bases, and the junction held 4 bases outside the gene matches. Filled out from reference TRBV9 and TRBJ2-3, the complete variable domain reads DSGVTQTPKHLITATGQRVTLRCSPRSGDLSVYWYQQSLDQGLQFLIQYYNGEERAKGNILERFSAQQFPDLHSELNLSSLELGDSALYFCASSQGGRDTQYFGPGTRLTVL.

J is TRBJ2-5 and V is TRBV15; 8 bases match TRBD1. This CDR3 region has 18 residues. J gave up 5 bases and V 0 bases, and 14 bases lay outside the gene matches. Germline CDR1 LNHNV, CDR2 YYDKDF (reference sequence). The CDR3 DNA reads TGTGCCACCAGCAGAGAGGCAGGGATAGGCAGGGGGCCGGAGACCCAGTACTTC. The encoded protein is CATSREAGIGRGPETQYF.

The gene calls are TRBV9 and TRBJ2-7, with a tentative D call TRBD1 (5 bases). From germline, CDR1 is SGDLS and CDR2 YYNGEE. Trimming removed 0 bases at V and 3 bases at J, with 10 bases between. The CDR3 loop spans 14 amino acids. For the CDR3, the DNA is TGTGCCAGCAGCGTAGAAGGGGCAGGCTACGAGCAGTACTTC. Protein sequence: CASSVEGAGYEQYF.

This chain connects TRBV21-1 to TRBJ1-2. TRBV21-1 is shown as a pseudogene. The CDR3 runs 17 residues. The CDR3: CASSKALREEAHRGYTF. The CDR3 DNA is TGTGCCAGCAGCAAAGCCCTTCGGGAGGAGGCCCACCGTGGCTACACCTTC.

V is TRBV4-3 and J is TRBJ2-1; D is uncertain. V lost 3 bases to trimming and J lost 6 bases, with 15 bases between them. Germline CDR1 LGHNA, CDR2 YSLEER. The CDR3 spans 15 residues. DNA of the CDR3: TGCGCCAGCAGCCACCTTGGAGTCGGGTCCAATGAGCAGTTCTTC. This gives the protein CASSHLGVGSNEQFF.